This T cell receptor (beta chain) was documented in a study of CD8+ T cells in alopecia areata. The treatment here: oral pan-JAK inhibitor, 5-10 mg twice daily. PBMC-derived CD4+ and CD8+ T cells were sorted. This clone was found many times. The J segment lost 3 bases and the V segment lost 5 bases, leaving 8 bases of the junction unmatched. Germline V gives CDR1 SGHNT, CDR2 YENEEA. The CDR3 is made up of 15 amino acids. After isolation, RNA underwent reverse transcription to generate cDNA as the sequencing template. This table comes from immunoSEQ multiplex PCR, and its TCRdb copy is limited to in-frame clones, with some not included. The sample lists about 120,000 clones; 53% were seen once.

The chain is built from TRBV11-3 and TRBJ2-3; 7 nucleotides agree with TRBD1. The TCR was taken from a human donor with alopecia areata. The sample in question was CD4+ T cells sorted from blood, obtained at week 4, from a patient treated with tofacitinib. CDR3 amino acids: CASSKTGQPTDTQYF. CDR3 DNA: TGTGCCAGCAGCAAAACGGGACAGCCAACAGATACGCAGTATTTT.